This T cell receptor beta chain stems from a study of shared clonotypes between healthy human individuals. Findings and limits, study-wide: Represented diversity (both genetic and exposure-history) was limited by the small number of donors.

The CDR3 consists of 13 residues. V was cut by 5 bases and J by 4 bases, with 10 bases left in between. Germline CDR1 SGHDT, CDR2 YYEEEE. An approximately 200 ng quantity of DNA, roughly 30,000 T cell genomes, went into the sorted-subset replicate PCRs. In the original processing: From ImmunoSEQ came sequences covering only the junction and carrying no quality scores, so filtering differed. Profiled with immunoSEQ multiplex PCR; TCRdb holds only in-frame clones, not every one. D and trimming come from the DNA, and the V and J calls and clone size come from that table. This sample has about 2.2 million clones, with 93% found just once. This clone was detected once. Its antigen is unknown. The same CDR3 is also encoded by other DNA sequences in this sample. Naivety among CD8 cells was defined by CD45RO negativity and positive CCR7 selection, thereby excluding terminally differentiated effector memory CD45RA+ cells. Donors included only healthy HIV-negative adults lacking recent acute infections or vaccinations.

This TCR was sampled from a man aged 18 to 29 in good health. Some clones in this sample may be carry-over from other donors' samples. The material sequenced was naive CD8+ T cells from PBMCs. V and J are TRBV5-6 and TRBJ1-5; a possible D gene is TRBD1 (5 bases). DNA for the CDR3: TGTGCCAGCAGTCGTGGGGGTAATCAGCCCCAGCATTTT. Translation gives CASSRGGNQPQHF.